This is a list of T cell receptor beta chains from one sample in a study of blood T cell repertoires in COVID-19. Measured with immunoSEQ multiplex PCR; TCRdb has only the in-frame clones, and not every one. The sample lists about 310,000 clones, about nine tenths occurring once. Sample: peripheral blood. The receptors were gathered from a man between 50 and 59 years old with active or convalescent COVID-19. Each CDR3 is given without its conserved first and last residue. Each record gives: V gene, CDR3 protein.

TRBV27 ASSSGQDNYGYT
TRBV5-6 ASSLGLASTYEQY
TRBV28 ASSLSQGVYNEQF
TRBV7-8 AIDRGGYT
TRBV30 AWSSPGTEHYGYT
TRBV5-1 ASSLAGGRGDDGYT
TRBV19 ASRPQGPGDGTQY
TRBV4-3 ASSQAGTNSGNTIY
TRBV2 ASSLHRDSTNEKLF
TRBV10-3 AISAQVGGSSYEQY
TRBV19 ASSPRSFVRTEAF
TRBV5-1 ASSPRTGGISDTQY
TRBV5-5 ASSGRTGTGNSPLH
TRBV1 TSSQGILAGPINEQF